This TCR beta chain was obtained from a study of blood T cell repertoires in COVID-19. For the study at large: PBMCs, B-cell-depleted T cells, or T cells were the source of the cDNA or gDNA that made up the material.

The assay was immunoSEQ multiplex PCR, and TCRdb's table has in-frame clones only and misses some. The sample lists under 200,000 clones, 75% to 90% occurring once. The V and J ends lost 5 bases and 7 bases respectively, with 12 bases between them. This CDR3 contains 13 residues. Germline CDR1 SGHDT, CDR2 YYEEEE. The material sequenced was peripheral blood. The rearrangement joins TRBV5-6 to TRBJ2-2; weak D call: TRBD1 (6 bases). The TCR comes from a man in his 70s with active or convalescent COVID-19. Written as DNA, the CDR3 is TGTGCCAGCAGAAACAGGGAAGTCGGGGAGCTGTTTTTT. As protein: CASRNREVGELFF.